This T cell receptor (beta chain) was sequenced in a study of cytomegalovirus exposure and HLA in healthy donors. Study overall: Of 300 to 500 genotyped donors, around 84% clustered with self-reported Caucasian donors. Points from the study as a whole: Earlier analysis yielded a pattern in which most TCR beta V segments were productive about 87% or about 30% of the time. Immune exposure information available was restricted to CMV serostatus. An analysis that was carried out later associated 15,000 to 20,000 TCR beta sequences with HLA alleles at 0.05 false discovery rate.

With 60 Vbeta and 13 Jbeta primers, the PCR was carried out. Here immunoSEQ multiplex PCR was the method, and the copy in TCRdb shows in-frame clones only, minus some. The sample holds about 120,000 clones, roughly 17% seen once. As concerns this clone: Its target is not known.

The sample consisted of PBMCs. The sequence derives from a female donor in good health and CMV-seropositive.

The CDR3 here is CSVEWGGQGPQETQYF. The DNA for the CDR3 is TGCAGCGTTGAATGGGGGGGACAGGGACCACAAGAGACCCAGTACTTC. V is TRBV29-1 and J is TRBJ2-5; 9 bases are a match to TRBD1. The CDR3 is 16 amino acids. V lost 2 bases and J lost 2; bases outside the gene matches: 9. Germline loops: CDR1 SQVTM, CDR2 ANQGSEA.